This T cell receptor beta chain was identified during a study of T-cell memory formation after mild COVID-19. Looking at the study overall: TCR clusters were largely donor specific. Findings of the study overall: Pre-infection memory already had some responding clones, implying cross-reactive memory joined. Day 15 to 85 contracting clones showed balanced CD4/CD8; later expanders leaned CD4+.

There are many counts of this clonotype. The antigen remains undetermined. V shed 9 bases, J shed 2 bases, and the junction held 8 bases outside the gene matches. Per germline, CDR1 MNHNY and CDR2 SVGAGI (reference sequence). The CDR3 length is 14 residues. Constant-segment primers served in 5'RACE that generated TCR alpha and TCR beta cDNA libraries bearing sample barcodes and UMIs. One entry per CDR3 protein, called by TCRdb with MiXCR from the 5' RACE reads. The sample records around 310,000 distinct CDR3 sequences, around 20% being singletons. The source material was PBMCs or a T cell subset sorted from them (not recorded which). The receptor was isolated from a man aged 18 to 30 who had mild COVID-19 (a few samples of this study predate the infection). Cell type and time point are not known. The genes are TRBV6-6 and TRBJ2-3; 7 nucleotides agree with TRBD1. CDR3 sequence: CASRQGFITDTQYF. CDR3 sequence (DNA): TGTGCCAGTCGACAGGGATTCATCACAGATACGCAGTATTTT.